These 29 T cell receptor beta chains were sequenced from one sample in a study of blood T cell repertoires in COVID-19. Produced via immunoSEQ multiplex PCR; TCRdb's table is partial and in-frame only. The sample holds more than 150,000 clones, approximately 84% seen once. The sequenced sample was peripheral blood. All receptors derive from a young man with active or convalescent COVID-19.

The chain joins TRBV24-1 to TRBJ1-5; the D is unclear. Germline assignment: CDR1 KGHDR and CDR2 SFDVKD. The CDR3 loop spans 16 amino acids. The V gene lost 4 bases and the J gene lost 0 bases, with 12 bases spanning the gap. Here the CDR3 reads CATSDSARGSNQPQHF. For the CDR3, the DNA is TGTGCCACCAGTGACTCCGCCCGGGGTAGCAATCAGCCCCAGCATTTT.

This clone occurred once. The chain is built from TRBV7-8 and TRBJ1-1; 12 positions agree with TRBD1. The J segment lost 5 bases and the V segment lost 5 bases, leaving 3 bases of the junction unmatched. The CDR3 consists of 14 residues. Per germline, CDR1 SGHVS and CDR2 FQNEAQ. The CDR3 DNA reads TGTGCCAGCAGCCCGGGACAGGGGGCAACTGAAGCTTTCTTT. Translated, it gives CASSPGQGATEAFF.

The gene calls are TRBV7-9 and TRBJ2-3; 8 bases are shared with TRBD1. Per the germline V gene, CDR1 is SEHNR and CDR2 is FQNEAQ (reference sequence). The V and J ends lost 1 base and 6 bases, in that order; junction bases with no gene match: 3. The CDR3 has 14 amino acids. In nucleotides, the CDR3 is TGTGCCAGCAGCTTAGGACAGGGGATCGATACGCAGTATTTT. It encodes CASSLGQGIDTQYF.

This rearrangement joins TRBV24-1 to TRBJ2-2, with 7 bases fitting TRBD2. This CDR3 has 13 amino acids. Losses at the gene ends were 7 bases for V and 4 bases for J; bases not matched to a gene: 2. Per the germline V gene, CDR1 is KGHDR and CDR2 is SFDVKD. CDR3 nucleotide sequence: TGTGCCACCAGCAGCGGGGTCACCGGGGAGCTGTTTTTT. This sequence encodes CATSSGVTGELFF.

V and J are TRBV4-2 and TRBJ2-5; 14 nucleotides align to TRBD2. CDR3 length equals 18 residues. Germline V gene sequence: CDR1 LGHNA, CDR2 YNFKEQ. V was pared by 6 bases and J by 5 bases, with 14 bases of the junction left unmatched. The CDR3 sequence: CASSPRPRLAGGPETQYF. The CDR3 region has the DNA TGTGCCAGCAGTCCTCGCCCCCGACTAGCGGGGGGGCCGGAGACCCAGTACTTC.

This clone came up once. This chain joins TRBV29-1 and TRBJ2-7; TRBD2 might be the D (6 bases). Trimming removed 7 bases at V and 3 bases at J, with 22 bases between. The CDR3 length is 15 residues. Germline-derived CDR1 and CDR2 are SQVTM and ANQGSEA. CDR3 nucleotide sequence: TGCAGCGCTGGCCGAGAGCGGGCCGGATACTACGAGCAGTACTTC. Translation gives CSAGRERAGYYEQYF.

The chain links TRBV30 to TRBJ2-7; D is possibly TRBD2 (6 bases). Germline values: CDR1 GTSNPN, CDR2 SVGIG (reference sequence). There are 16 residues in the CDR3. The V end lost 4 bases, the J end lost 6 bases, and 25 bases lay between the germline ends. The CDR3 nucleotides read TGTGCCTGGAATCCCGGGACTTCTCCTTTTTCGGGCGAGCAGTACTTC. Protein: CAWNPGTSPFSGEQYF.

The chain joins TRBV5-6 to TRBJ1-4; 9 bases match TRBD1. This CDR3 is built from 16 residues. The V gene's germline CDR1 is SGHDT and CDR2 YYEEEE. V was pared by 6 bases and J by 4 bases, with 10 bases of the junction left unmatched. Here the CDR3 DNA reads TGTGCCAGCACCTTAGACAGGGGGTTTAATAATGAAAAACTGTTTTTT. Encoded protein: CASTLDRGFNNEKLFF.

V gene TRBV29-1 combines with J gene TRBJ2-5, with D perhaps TRBD2 (6 bases). Germline-derived CDR1 and CDR2 are SQVTM and ANQGSEA. Deletions cut 5 bases from V and 1 base from J, with 14 bases between. The CDR3 extends over 14 amino acids. CDR3 coding DNA: TGCAGCGTTCGGGGGAGCCAGACCCAAGAGACCCAGTACTTC. It translates to CSVRGSQTQETQYF.

On this clone: Distinct nucleotide sequences in the sample also encode this CDR3. The chain is built from TRBV19 and TRBJ1-5, with D uncertain. CDR1 LNHDA and CDR2 SQIVND come from the germline V gene (reference sequence). V lost 3 bases, J lost 1 base, and 7 bases lay in between. The CDR3 has 14 residues. The CDR3 DNA is TGTGCCAGTAGTATTGGGCCGAGCAATCAGCCCCAGCATTTT. Translated, it gives CASSIGPSNQPQHF.

This chain connects TRBV25-1 to TRBJ1-4; D gene ambiguous. V was pared by 1 base and J by 1 base, with 7 bases between. CDR1 MGHDK and CDR2 SYGVNS come from the germline V gene. The CDR3 sequence is 15 residues long. The chain's CDR3 is CASSESGGTNEKLFF. CDR3 coding DNA: TGTGCCAGCAGTGAATCAGGAGGAACTAATGAAAAACTGTTTTTT.

This clone was counted a few times. V usage is TRBV4-2 and J usage is TRBJ1-5, with TRBD1 as a possible D gene (5 bases). Between the trimmed V and J ends, which lost 4 bases and 5 bases, there was a span of 18 bases. The CDR3 loop spans 16 amino acids. Germline-derived CDR1 and CDR2 are LGHNA and YNFKEQ. The CDR3 coding sequence is TGTGCCAGCAGCCGAACAGACGGCCTAGGGGATCAGCCCCAGCATTTT. This codes for CASSRTDGLGDQPQHF.

This sequence joins TRBV11-3 and TRBJ2-3; maybe TRBD2 (6 bases). The CDR3 is made up of 14 amino acids. Trimming cost V 5 bases and J 0 bases, with 9 bases left between them. The germline V gene has CDR1 SGHNT and CDR2 YENEEA. CDR3 region: CASSGGFSTDTQYF. DNA of the CDR3: TGTGCCAGCAGCGGGGGGTTCAGCACAGATACGCAGTATTTT.

J is TRBJ1-4 and V is TRBV11-2, with 10 bases matching TRBD1. CDR3 length equals 16 residues. V gave up 4 bases and J gave up 3 bases; unmatched junction bases: 5. Germline V gene sequence: CDR1 SGHAT, CDR2 FQNNGV. The CDR3 spells CASSSTGGAPNEKLFF. For the CDR3, the DNA is TGTGCCAGCAGCTCGACAGGGGGCGCACCTAATGAAAAACTGTTTTTT.

The CDR3 here is CSVYRGQGNTIYF. The CDR3 nucleotides read TGCAGCGTTTACAGGGGGCAAGGAAACACCATATATTTT. This rearrangement joins TRBV29-1 to TRBJ1-3; 9 bases are a match to TRBD1. CDR1 SQVTM and CDR2 ANQGSEA come from the germline V gene. The CDR3 has 13 amino acids. V was pared by 5 bases and J by 4 bases, with 3 bases of the junction left unmatched.

The chain employs TRBV14 and TRBJ2-7; 8 bases align to TRBD2. The V gene's germline CDR1 is SGHDN and CDR2 FVKESK. V shed 0 bases and J 3 bases; nucleotides not matched to a gene: 16. The CDR3 is made up of 19 amino acids. As DNA, the CDR3 is TGTGCCAGCAGCCAAGATTGCTCCCGGAGGACTAGCCTGATCTACGAGCAGTACTTC. It specifies CASSQDCSRRTSLIYEQYF.

The chain's CDR3 is CSVFTGGYGYTF. In nucleotides, the CDR3 is TGCAGCGTTTTTACAGGGGGCTATGGCTACACCTTC. The rearrangement joins TRBV29-1 to TRBJ1-2; 8 positions agree with TRBD1. The ends lost 5 bases at V and 4 bases at J; junction bases unmatched: 3. Germline values: CDR1 SQVTM, CDR2 ANQGSEA. The CDR3 loop spans 12 amino acids.

The chain couples TRBV5-5 to TRBJ2-2; 9 bases are a match to TRBD1. The ends lost 5 bases at V and 6 bases at J; junction bases unmatched: 5. CDR3 length: 14 residues. Looked up from germline, CDR1 is SGHKS and CDR2 is YYEKEE (reference sequence). The CDR3 loop is CASRKGQGSGELFF. CDR3 coding DNA: TGTGCCAGCAGGAAGGGACAGGGTTCCGGGGAGCTGTTTTTT.

This clone was found once. The chain uses TRBV4-3 and TRBJ2-2; 9 bases align to TRBD2. The CDR3 spans 18 residues. V was clipped by 5 bases and J by 1 base; unmatched bases: 11. Germline V gene lookup returns CDR1 LGHNA and CDR2 YSLEER. The CDR3 DNA reads TGCGCCAGCAGCTCCCAACCCTCTAGCGGGGTGAACACCGGGGAGCTGTTTTTT. Translating it yields CASSSQPSSGVNTGELFF.

The sample holds many counts of this clone. V and J are TRBV15 and TRBJ2-5; D possibly corresponds to TRBD1 (6 bases). CDR1 LNHNV and CDR2 YYDKDF come from the germline V gene (reference sequence). Trimming took off 5 bases at V and 4 bases at J, with 17 bases between the two ends. This CDR3 has 15 residues. The CDR3 DNA follows: TGTGCCACCAGCCTAACGCGACAGGCGCGAGAGACCCAGTACTTC. Translation: CATSLTRQARETQYF.

This chain links TRBV13 with TRBJ1-4, with 9 nucleotides matching TRBD1. The CDR3 has 15 amino acids. The V gene end was trimmed by 0 bases and the J gene end by 8 bases; junction bases not matched to a gene: 4. The germline V gene has CDR1 PRHDT and CDR2 FYEKMQ (reference sequence). This CDR3 is CASSLGGQGQEKLFF. In nucleotides, the CDR3 is TGTGCCAGCAGCTTAGGGGGACAGGGTCAGGAAAAACTGTTTTTT.

The chain's CDR3 is CASSSTGGWREQYF. The CDR3 DNA sequence: TGTGCCAGCAGCTCCACAGGGGGCTGGCGCGAGCAGTACTTC. The gene calls are TRBV7-3 and TRBJ2-7; TRBD1 matches 9 bases. Looked up from germline, CDR1 is SGHTA and CDR2 is FQGTGA. The ends lost 4 bases at V and 6 bases at J; junction bases unmatched: 7. The CDR3 is 14 amino acids.

J is TRBJ2-3 and V is TRBV7-3; weak D call: TRBD2 (6 bases). CDR3 length equals 15 residues. Germline lookup yields CDR1 SGHTA and CDR2 FQGTGA. V was trimmed by 5 bases and J by 0 bases, leaving 12 bases between them. CDR3 loop: CASSRSGTSTDTQYF. The CDR3 nucleotides are TGTGCCAGCAGCCGTTCCGGGACTAGCACAGATACGCAGTATTTT.

The V and J genes are TRBV5-1 and TRBJ1-1, with 8 bases that match TRBD1. Germline V gene data show CDR1 as SGHRS and CDR2 as YFSETQ. Trimming removed 3 bases from V and 2 bases from J; junction bases left unmatched: 6. The CDR3 is made up of 15 amino acids. The CDR3: CASSSQGAGNTEAFF. The CDR3 nucleotides read TGCGCCAGCAGCTCCCAGGGGGCTGGTAACACTGAAGCTTTCTTT.

J is TRBJ2-2 and V is TRBV2, with D possibly TRBD2 on 6 matching bases. There are 15 residues in the CDR3. V lost 5 bases and J 6 bases, leaving 16 bases between the germline ends. Germline V gene data show CDR1 as SNHLY and CDR2 as FYNNEI. The CDR3 spells CASSPTSIGAGELFF. The DNA for the CDR3 is TGTGCCAGCAGTCCGACTAGTATCGGTGCCGGGGAGCTGTTTTTT.

A word on this clone: One end of the junction does not line up with germline, which may come from a read error. V usage is TRBV7-7 and J usage is TRBJ2-5, with TRBD2 matching over 8 bases. Germline-derived CDR1 and CDR2 are SSHAT and FNYEAQ (reference sequence). The CDR3 runs 15 residues. For the CDR3, the DNA is TGTGCTAGCAGCTTAGGGGGACTAGGACAAGAGACCCAGTACTTC. Translating it yields CASSLGGLGQETQYF.

V gene TRBV7-8 combines with J gene TRBJ1-3; D is undetermined. The germline CDR1 and CDR2 sequences are SGHVS and FQNEAQ. CDR3 size: 15 residues. Trimming took off 1 base at V and 2 bases at J, with 9 bases between the two ends. This CDR3 reads CASSLVPSAGNTIYF. CDR3 DNA: TGTGCCAGCAGCTTAGTTCCCAGCGCTGGAAACACCATATATTTT. Supplemented by reference TRBV7-8 and TRBJ1-3, the full variable domain reads GAGVSQSPRYKVAKRGQDVALRCDPISGHVSLFWYQQALGQGPEFLTYFQNEAQLDKSGLPSDRFFAERPEGSVSTLKIQRTQQEDSAVYLCASSLVPSAGNTIYFGEGSWLTVV.

This rearrangement joins TRBV6-5 to TRBJ1-2, with TRBD1 as a possible D gene (5 bases). The CDR3 consists of 14 residues. The germline V gene encodes CDR1 MNHEY and CDR2 SVGAGI. Deletions cut 10 bases from V and 5 bases from J, with 20 bases between. The CDR3 is CATSRQPQAYGYTF. CDR3 in DNA: TGTGCCACCTCCCGACAGCCCCAAGCGTATGGCTACACCTTC.

The V call is TRBV7-6, the J call TRBJ2-3; perhaps TRBD1 as D (5 bases). Germline values: CDR1 SGHVS, CDR2 FNYEAQ. The ends were cut back, 4 bases at V and 0 bases at J, with 11 bases in the middle. CDR3 length: 15 amino acids. CDR3 in DNA: TGTGCCAGCAGCTCACAGGAGTCTAGCACAGATACGCAGTATTTT. It specifies CASSSQESSTDTQYF.